This T cell receptor (beta chain) was recovered during a study of T cells in Graves' hyperthyroidism and ophthalmopathy. Study findings and constraints: Separating ophthalmopathy from stable hyperthyroidism was achieved by a 13 V-J model.

The CDR3 regions of TCR beta were amplified from RNA transcripts. The TCR CDR3 was amplified in a first-round RT-PCR using the HTBI primer set. TCRdb used MiXCR to reprocess the multiplex PCR reads, holding one entry per CDR3 protein. The profile shows about 110,000 distinct CDR3 sequences, about 16% of them singletons. This clonotype was seen many times. What it recognizes is unknown. Participants, patients aged 18 to 65, had newly diagnosed hyperthyroidism with a duration under 2 months. The study excluded patients with uncontrolled infection, other autoimmune disease, pregnancy or lactation. The germline V and J ends were trimmed by 0 bases and 1 base, with 10 bases remaining between them. In germline, CDR1 is LGHDT, CDR2 YNNKEL (reference sequence). CDR3 length equals 17 residues.

The sequence came from a woman aged 45 to 65 with Graves' hyperthyroidism. The sample consisted of blood. The chain carries TRBV3-1 and TRBJ2-6; either TRBD1 or TRBD2 may supply D (5 bases each). The CDR3 DNA reads as TGTGCCAGCAGCCAAGAGGCAGGGACGTCTGGGGCCAACGTCCTGACTTTC. Encoded protein: CASSQEAGTSGANVLTF.